These T cell receptor beta chains were read from a single sample in a study of blood T cell repertoires in COVID-19. Clones were sequenced by immunoSEQ multiplex PCR, and TCRdb holds only the in-frame ones, with some missing. The data hold fewer than 250,000 clones, with about 90% observed a single time. The material sequenced was PBMCs or T cells enriched from blood (not recorded which). All receptors come from a man aged 30 to 45 who had been exposed to COVID-19. Each CDR3 is given with its conserved first and last residue. Fields, in order: V gene, J gene, CDR3 protein.

TRBV5-1	TRBJ1-2	CASSPGYGYTF
TRBV6-5	TRBJ1-6	CASSYSSGSKGSPLHF
TRBV5-1	TRBJ2-3	CASSASLGRGTDTQYF
TRBV27	TRBJ2-5	CASGGDSGGETQYF
TRBV7-9	TRBJ1-6	CASSLVRAGLSPLHF
TRBV4-1	TRBJ2-1	CASSQESAAGGFEQFF
TRBV5-1	TRBJ1-3	CASSPEQGFRGNTIYF
TRBV6-5	TRBJ1-2	CASHTGFYGYTF
TRBV4-1	TRBJ2-3	CASSQGGGLGTDTQYF
TRBV13	TRBJ2-3	CASSLSTGSTDTQYF
TRBV9	TRBJ2-5	CASSPRGAQETQYF
TRBV10-3	TRBJ1-5	CAISLTGGMNQPQHF
TRBV14	TRBJ1-1	CASSHRAGVSGTEAFF
TRBV28	TRBJ2-6	CASSPIGGYGANVLTF
TRBV20-1	TRBJ1-2	CSASLGSRGGYTF
TRBV4-1	TRBJ1-3	CASSQAGRGLFSGNTIYF
TRBV20-1	TRBJ2-5	CSASSRWRETQYF
TRBV6-1	TRBJ2-1	CASSDRGFDEQFF
TRBV19	TRBJ2-2	CASRVRSGLANTGELFF
TRBV6-5	TRBJ1-4	CASSHPGDNEKLFF
TRBV7-6	TRBJ1-4	CASSYGQGYEKLFF
TRBV6-6	TRBJ2-3	CASSPRPRGGMTDTQYF
TRBV6-6	TRBJ2-1	CASSYPLFQGGGEQFF
TRBV6-5	TRBJ1-2	CASRSLSLVYGYTF
TRBV5-6	TRBJ1-5	CASSLGYYQPQHF
TRBV7-9	TRBJ1-1	CASSPGDRAKNTEAFF
TRBV30	TRBJ1-1	CAWSVAAGEAFF
TRBV14	TRBJ1-5	CASSQRDRGDSNQPQHF
TRBV6-5	TRBJ2-7	CASSYLGGEYF
TRBV2	TRBJ2-6	CASTLEGAGANVLTF
TRBV5-1	TRBJ1-6	CASSPEAGGNSPLHF
TRBV30	TRBJ1-1	CAWSGQGNTEAFF
TRBV11-1	TRBJ2-2	CASSRLAGNTGELFF
TRBV2	TRBJ1-1	CASRDSPFF
TRBV7-9	TRBJ1-4	CASSARLATNEKLFF
TRBV10-1	TRBJ2-1	CASSEGGLAASYNEQFF
TRBV7-3	TRBJ2-3	CASSSSTDTQYF